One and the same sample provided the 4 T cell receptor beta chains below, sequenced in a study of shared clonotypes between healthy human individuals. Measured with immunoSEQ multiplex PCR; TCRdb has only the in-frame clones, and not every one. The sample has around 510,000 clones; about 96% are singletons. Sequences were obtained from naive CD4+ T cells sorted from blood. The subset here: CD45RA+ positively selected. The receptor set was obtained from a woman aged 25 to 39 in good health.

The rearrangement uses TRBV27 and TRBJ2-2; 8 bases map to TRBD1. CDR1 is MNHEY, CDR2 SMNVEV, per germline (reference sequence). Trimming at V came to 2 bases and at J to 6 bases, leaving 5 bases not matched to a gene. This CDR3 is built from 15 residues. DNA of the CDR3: TGTGCCAGCAGTTTACAGGGGGCGTATCCCGGGGAGCTGTTTTTT. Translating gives CASSLQGAYPGELFF.

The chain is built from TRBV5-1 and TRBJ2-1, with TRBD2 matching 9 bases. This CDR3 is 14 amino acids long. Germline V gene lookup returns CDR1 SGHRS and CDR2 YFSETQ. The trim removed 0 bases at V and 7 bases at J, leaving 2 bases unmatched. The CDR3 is CASSLEREVNEQFF. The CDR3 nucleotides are TGCGCCAGCAGCTTGGAGCGGGAGGTTAATGAGCAGTTCTTC. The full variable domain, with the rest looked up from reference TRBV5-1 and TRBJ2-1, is KAGVTQTPRYLIKTRGQQVTLSCSPISGHRSVSWYQQTPGQGLQFLFEYFSETQRNKGNFPGRFSGRQFSNSRSEMNVSTLELGDSALYLCASSLEREVNEQFFGPGTRLTVL.

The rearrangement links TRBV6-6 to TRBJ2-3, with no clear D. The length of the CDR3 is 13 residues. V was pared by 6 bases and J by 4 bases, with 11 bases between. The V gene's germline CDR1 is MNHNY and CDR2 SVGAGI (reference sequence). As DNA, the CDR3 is TGTGCCAGCAGAGGGATGAGTGCAGATACGCAGTATTTT. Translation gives CASRGMSADTQYF.

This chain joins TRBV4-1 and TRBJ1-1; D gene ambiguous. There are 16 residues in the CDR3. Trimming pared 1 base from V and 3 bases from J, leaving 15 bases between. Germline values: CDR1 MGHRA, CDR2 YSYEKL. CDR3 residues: CASSQAREERDTEAFF. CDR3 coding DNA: TGCGCCAGCAGCCAAGCGAGGGAAGAGAGAGACACTGAAGCTTTCTTT.